This T cell receptor (beta chain) is drawn from a study of cytomegalovirus exposure and HLA in healthy donors. Background on the study: Unique TCRs from HLA-typed donors, 65 million to 85 million of them, were held in an early data release.

To note about this clone: Its specificity is unknown.

The PCR had 60 Vbeta and 13 Jbeta primers. Generated by immunoSEQ multiplex PCR, the TCRdb table keeps only in-frame clones and is missing some. Of about 160,000 clones listed, around 76% are singletons. Regarding the study as a whole: The authors confirmed in vitro that three CMV-associated chains were specific for CMV antigens. Analysis was carried out at a later point, and it linked a missense DCLRE1C variant to TCR beta V- and J-gene trimming. The investigators catalogued 150 or so TCR beta chains as cytomegalovirus-associated.

CDR1 is SGHVS and CDR2 is FNYEAQ in the germline V gene. The CDR3 totals 13 residues. The junction had 5 bases not matched to a gene; V was cut back by 5 bases and J by 7 bases. Material for sequencing was PBMCs. This receptor was taken from a man aged 55 to 70 in good health and CMV-seronegative. This chain uses TRBV7-6 with TRBJ2-1, with 7 bases that match TRBD2. In nucleotides, the CDR3 is TGTGCCAGCAGCACGTCGCGGGGGAATGAGCAGTTCTTC. It encodes CASSTSRGNEQFF.